The clone carrying this T cell receptor beta chain was seen only a few times. What it recognizes is unknown. Primers: 60 Vbeta forward and 13 Jbeta reverse. Clones were sequenced by immunoSEQ multiplex PCR, and TCRdb holds only the in-frame ones, with some missing. The sample lists around 120,000 clones; about 74% were seen once. This specimen comes from a study of cytomegalovirus exposure and HLA in healthy donors. The study, taken as a whole, reports: Sequencing had likely introduced a cluster of highly shared sequence variants as an artifact. Earlier analysis looked at TCR beta V segments, and most were productive about 87% or about 30% of the time.

Per the germline V gene, CDR1 is SGHDN and CDR2 is FVKESK. This CDR3 is 15 amino acids long. V dropped 4 bases and J dropped 5; count of bases not matched to a gene: 6. The sample taken for sequencing was PBMCs. The sequence was obtained from a woman aged 40 to 50 in good health and CMV-seropositive. J is TRBJ2-1 and V is TRBV14, with 9 positions matching TRBD1. As DNA, the CDR3 is TGTGCCAGCAGCCGACAGGGGGGAGGAAACAATGAGCAGTTCTTC. Amino acids: CASSRQGGGNNEQFF.